Sequencing of this T cell receptor (beta chain) was carried out in a study of a mutant IDH1 vaccine in newly diagnosed glioma. The overall study: The study gave patients eight vaccinations in weeks 1, 3, 5, 7, 11, 15, 19, 23. Earlier care involved radiotherapy, temozolomide, or both, and the majority received both. With temozolomide cycles, or 4-6 weeks after radiotherapy alone, vaccination was started.

Generated by immunoSEQ multiplex PCR, the TCRdb table keeps only in-frame clones and is missing some. The sample comprises some 33,000 clones, around 87% of which are singletons, and approximately 2.3% rests with the top ten. The V gene lost 1 base and the J gene lost 8 bases, with 18 bases spanning the gap. Per germline, CDR1 SGHTA and CDR2 FQGNSA. This CDR3 has 16 residues. Documented time point: week 23, last vaccination. The content of each vaccine dose was 300 ug of mutant IDH1 20-mer peptide, and topical imiquimod accompanied it. Findings and limits, study-wide: Of all patients, about 93% showed vaccine-induced immune responses.

Remarks on this clone: Its antigen is undetermined.

Sequenced material: PBMCs, taken from a glioma patient whose treatment included an IDH1 peptide vaccine. The TCR sequence derives from a man aged 35-49 years with glioma. V is TRBV7-2 and J is TRBJ2-1; D unclear. CDR3 sequence (DNA): TGTGCCAGCAGCTTAGGATTCGGGCCGAAGGGCCATGAGCAGTTCTTC. Translation: CASSLGFGPKGHEQFF.